This T cell receptor (beta chain) was sequenced during a study of blood T cell repertoires in COVID-19. On the study more broadly: Sample material is recorded as cDNA or gDNA derived from T cells, B-cell-depleted T cells, or PBMCs.

Assay: immunoSEQ multiplex PCR; the TCRdb copy retains only in-frame clones and omits some. The sample records more than 200,000 clones, around 90% being singletons. This clone showed up just once. The CDR3 spans 15 residues. J was trimmed by 0 bases and V by 4 bases; bases with no gene match: 4. Germline V gene data show CDR1 as ENHRY and CDR2 as SYGVKD. The origin of this receptor is a man in his 70s with acute or convalescent COVID-19. Sequencing input: peripheral blood. The chain carries TRBV10-3 and TRBJ1-1; 8 nucleotides line up with TRBD1. The CDR3 loop is CAISALTGVNTEAFF. CDR3 DNA sequence: TGTGCCATCAGTGCCTTGACAGGGGTGAACACTGAAGCTTTCTTT.